This TCR beta chain stems from a study of beta chain features in type 1 diabetes. Study details: The samples had more than 95 million sorted cells examined in all. General study findings and limits: Significant though moderate, a shortening of TCRB CDR3s appeared in all four CD4+ subsets of Type 1 diabetes patients.

This clone was observed a few times. Its antigen is unidentified. Isolated RNA was reverse transcribed in full, so expressed TCRB transcripts were sequenced. Generated by immunoSEQ multiplex PCR, the TCRdb table keeps only in-frame clones and is missing some. Among 850,000 to 900,000 clones, 15% to 20% were seen once, and the ten largest hold about 0.025%. The length of the CDR3 is 17 residues. With 5 bases clipped from V and 6 bases from J, the junction kept 15 bases outside the gene matches. CDR1 and CDR2 (germline): SGHRS, YFSETQ. Material for sequencing was naive CD4+ T cells from blood. The origin of this receptor is a woman between 18 and 30 years old in good health. The chain has TRBV5-1 and TRBJ2-2; 8 bases map to TRBD2. CDR3 bases: TGCGCCAGCAGTCCCGGGAGTCGAGGACTAGCCTCCGGGGAGCTGTTTTTT. Translating it yields CASSPGSRGLASGELFF.